This T cell receptor (beta chain) was found in a study of blood T cell repertoires in COVID-19. Study background: The origin of the acute and convalescent COVID-19 samples was the United States, Italy and Spain. Sample material is recorded as cDNA or gDNA derived from T cells, B-cell-depleted T cells, or PBMCs.

Original analysis: For nucleated cells, counts were estimated from reference gene primer amplification. TCRdb's copy holds only in-frame clones and misses some; the assay was immunoSEQ multiplex PCR. That table is the source of V, J and clone size, and D and trimming were worked out from the DNA. The table lists 68,000 or so clones, roughly 85% of them singletons. Germline V gives CDR1 MNHNY, CDR2 SVGAGI (reference sequence). V lost 2 bases to trimming and J lost 10 bases; unmatched junction nucleotides: 10. The CDR3 sequence is 15 residues long. The rearrangement uses TRBV6-6 and TRBJ2-1; 8 nucleotides align to TRBD1. Sequencing was done on a sample of peripheral blood. This TCR was sampled from a man aged 30 to 45 with acute or convalescent COVID-19. CDR3 region: CASSYPQGTGPEQFF. The CDR3 coding sequence is TGTGCCAGCAGTTACCCCCAGGGGACAGGCCCAGAGCAGTTCTTC.